This TCR beta chain emerged from a study of shared clonotypes between healthy human individuals. Trimming removed 0 bases at V and 4 bases at J, with 10 bases between. The length of the CDR3 is 15 residues. Germline V gene sequence: CDR1 LNHDA, CDR2 SQIVND (reference sequence). Terminally differentiated effector memory CD45RA+ cells were excluded from the naive CD8 cells, which were CD45RO-negative and positively selected for CCR7. In the source study's methods: Because ImmunoSEQ provided only junction sequences with no quality scores, the filtering differed. Using immunoSEQ multiplex PCR, the repertoire was profiled, and TCRdb retains in-frame clones only, with some absent. The V and J calls and the clone size are those of that table, but D and trimming were determined from the DNA. The sample holds over 2 million clones, approximately 94% seen once. As regards this clone: The same CDR3 arises from other DNA sequences in this sample as well.

The TCR was taken from a man younger than 35 in good health. The chain recombines TRBV19 with TRBJ2-1, with a possible D match to TRBD2 (6 bases). The sequencing input was naive CD8+ T cells sorted from blood. The CDR3 loop is CASSIDLAGYNEQFF. CDR3 DNA sequence: TGTGCCAGTAGTATAGATCTGGCGGGGTACAATGAGCAGTTCTTC.